Listed below are T cell receptor beta chains from one sample, sequenced in a study of cytomegalovirus exposure and HLA in healthy donors. The data were produced by immunoSEQ multiplex PCR, yet TCRdb's version contains in-frame clones alone and is incomplete. Of 150,000 to 200,000 clones listed, around 80% are singletons. The sequenced material came from PBMCs. All receptors derive from a man between 25 and 39 years old in good health and CMV-seronegative. Both conserved end residues are part of each CDR3. A D gene is named only where the DNA matches it firmly. Size tells how often a clone was seen (once, few, many) or the class of an expanded clone, and some rows leave it out.

>NA|TRBJ1-2|TRBD1|TRBV28
CASRGIRGRLNYGYTF
TGTGCCAGCCGAGGCATCAGGGGGCGCTTAAACTATGGCTACACCTTC
>few|TRBJ2-1|TRBD2|TRBV29-1
CSARLAGLYNEQFF
TGCAGCGCCCGACTAGCGGGACTATACAATGAGCAGTTCTTC
>few|TRBJ1-1|NA|TRBV28
CATEMGALNTEAFF
TGTGCCACTGAGATGGGGGCGTTGAACACTGAAGCTTTCTTT
>NA|TRBJ2-5|TRBD1|TRBV6-5
CASSLQGEETQYF
TGTGCCAGCAGCCTACAGGGGGAAGAGACCCAGTACTTC
>NA|TRBJ2-1|NA|TRBV9
CASSGEFNEQFF
TGTGCCAGCAGCGGGGAGTTCAATGAGCAGTTCTTC
>NA|TRBJ2-1|NA|TRBV9
CAWGTSYNEQFF
TGTGCTTGGGGGACTTCCTACAATGAGCAGTTCTTC
>NA|TRBJ2-7|TRBD1|TRBV6-5
CASSLSGTGSYEQYF
TGTGCCAGCAGCCTCTCAGGGACAGGCTCCTACGAGCAGTACTTC
>NA|TRBJ2-7|NA|TRBV2
CASSDQGNEQYF
TGTGCCAGCAGTGATCAGGGTAACGAGCAGTACTTC
>NA|TRBJ1-1|NA|TRBV10-1
CASSESGGNTEAFF
TGCGCCAGCAGTGAGTCCGGGGGAAACACTGAAGCTTTCTTT
>NA|TRBJ2-3|NA|TRBV6-6
CASYHLGGENTDTQYF
TGTGCCAGCTATCATTTAGGAGGAGAGAACACAGATACGCAGTATTTT
>NA|TRBJ2-1|NA|TRBV7-3
CASSLISGNNYNEQFF
TGTGCCAGCAGCTTAATATCGGGAAATAACTACAATGAGCAGTTCTTC
>NA|TRBJ2-2|TRBD1|TRBV28
CASSSRTGGLAGELFF
TGTGCCAGCAGTTCCCGGACAGGGGGCCTGGCCGGGGAGCTGTTTTTT
>NA|TRBJ1-3|NA|TRBV11-2
CASSWSSGNTIYF
TGTGCCAGCAGCTGGAGCTCTGGAAACACCATATATTTT
>NA|TRBJ1-4|TRBD1|TRBV6-1
CASSALGTGIGEKLFF
TGTGCCAGCAGTGCCCTAGGGACAGGAATTGGTGAAAAACTGTTTTTT
>few|TRBJ1-5|NA|TRBV28
CASAGGKKHQPQHF
TGTGCCAGCGCGGGGGGAAAAAAGCATCAGCCCCAGCATTTT
>few|TRBJ2-3|NA|TRBV29-1
CSVGPQGDTDTQYF
TGCAGCGTTGGCCCACAGGGAGACACAGATACGCAGTATTTT
>few|TRBJ1-2|TRBD1|TRBV25-1
CASSGLQGPTDYGYTF
TGTGCCAGCAGTGGTTTACAGGGGCCCACTGACTATGGCTACACCTTC
>NA|TRBJ2-5|TRBD2|TRBV5-1
CASRGGLAGVETQYF
TGCGCCAGCAGGGGGGGACTAGCGGGAGTTGAGACCCAGTACTTC
>NA|TRBJ2-7|TRBD1|TRBV6-1
CASSDGVGTGMREQYF
TGTGCCAGCAGTGATGGCGTTGGGACAGGGATGCGCGAGCAGTACTTC
>NA|TRBJ2-3|TRBD2|TRBV29-1
CSVGLAGGITDTQYF
TGCAGCGTTGGGCTAGCGGGAGGGATCACCGATACGCAGTATTTT
>few|TRBJ2-7|NA|TRBV29-1
CSVGGRESTYEQYF
TGCAGCGTTGGCGGTCGGGAGTCTACCTACGAGCAGTACTTC
>NA|TRBJ2-7|TRBD2|TRBV5-1
CASSSGTSGRAYHEQYF
TGCGCCAGCAGCTCCGGAACTAGCGGGAGGGCCTATCACGAGCAGTACTTC
>NA|TRBJ1-1|TRBD1|TRBV6-6
CASRPGGRANTEAFF
TGTGCCAGCAGACCAGGGGGCAGGGCGAACACTGAAGCTTTCTTT
>NA|TRBJ2-1|TRBD2|TRBV19
CASRASGSYNEQFF
TGTGCCAGTAGGGCGAGCGGGAGCTACAATGAGCAGTTCTTC
>once|TRBJ1-5|NA|TRBV4-2
CASSQDRGQPQHF
TGTGCCAGCAGCCAAGATCGGGGGCAGCCCCAGCATTTT
>NA|TRBJ2-2|NA|TRBV9
CASSVWQGYTGELFF
TGTGCCAGCAGCGTGTGGCAGGGGTACACCGGGGAGCTGTTTTTT
>NA|TRBJ2-7|NA|TRBV7-2
CASSSGFAYEQYF
TGTGCCAGCAGCTCCGGGTTCGCCTACGAGCAGTACTTC
>NA|TRBJ2-3|NA|TRBV18
CASSRASRTDTQYF
TGTGCCAGCTCACGGGCTTCCCGCACAGATACGCAGTATTTT
>NA|TRBJ2-2|NA|TRBV27
CASTTIPRTGELFF
TGTGCCAGCACCACCATTCCGCGGACCGGGGAGCTGTTTTTT
>NA|TRBJ2-7|NA|TRBV18
CASSPNQGSYEQYF
TGTGCCAGCTCACCTAACCAGGGGTCCTACGAGCAGTACTTC
>NA|TRBJ2-3|TRBD2|TRBV7-2
CASSTGTSGKYSTDTQYF
TGTGCCAGCAGCACAGGGACTAGCGGGAAATATAGCACAGATACGCAGTATTTT
>NA|TRBJ1-6|NA|TRBV11-2
CASSLWITGGAGGTVPLHF
TGTGCCAGCAGCTTATGGATAACGGGGGGCGCGGGGGGGACGGTGCCCCTCCACTTT
>NA|TRBJ2-6|NA|TRBV27
CASSRSFPSGANVLTF
TGTGCCAGCAGTCGTAGTTTTCCTTCTGGGGCCAACGTCCTGACTTTC
>NA|TRBJ2-1|TRBD2|TRBV27
CASSLFSGLAGVNEQFF
TGTGCCAGCAGTTTGTTCTCTGGACTAGCGGGGGTAAATGAGCAGTTCTTC
>NA|TRBJ2-2|TRBD2|TRBV10-3
CAIRSGLAGGPGTGELFF
TGTGCCATCAGATCGGGACTAGCGGGAGGGCCGGGCACCGGGGAGCTGTTTTTT
>NA|TRBJ2-3|TRBD2|TRBV19
CASTPGDSGTRAQYF
TGTGCCAGTACCCCTGGTGATAGCGGGACCCGTGCGCAGTATTTT
>NA|TRBJ1-5|NA|TRBV19
CAGGGYSNQPQHF
TGTGCCGGGGGCGGATATAGCAATCAGCCCCAGCATTTT
>NA|TRBJ2-7|TRBD2|TRBV13
CASSGKLATYYEQYF
TGTGCCAGCAGCGGCAAACTAGCGACTTACTACGAGCAGTACTTC
>NA|TRBJ2-7|NA|TRBV4-1
CASSQNRVEQYF
TGCGCCAGCAGCCAGAACAGGGTCGAGCAGTACTTC
>few|TRBJ2-7|NA|TRBV5-6
CASSGPTYEQYF
TGTGCCAGCAGTGGGCCAACCTACGAGCAGTACTTC
>NA|TRBJ1-1|TRBD1|TRBV5-1
CTSRPGQGNTEAFF
TGCACCAGCAGACCTGGACAGGGGAACACTGAAGCTTTCTTT
>NA|TRBJ1-1|TRBD1|TRBV10-2
CASRFDRQGATEAFF
TGCGCCAGCAGGTTCGATCGACAGGGGGCCACTGAAGCTTTCTTT
>NA|TRBJ1-5|NA|TRBV2
CASRTGQPQHF
TGTGCCAGCAGGACGGGACAGCCCCAGCATTTT
>NA|TRBJ1-1|NA|TRBV5-5
CASSLTSAGNTEAFF
TGTGCCAGCAGCTTGACGTCTGCAGGGAACACTGAAGCTTTCTTT
>NA|TRBJ1-4|TRBD1|TRBV9
CASSQYGDRGEKLFF
TGTGCCAGCAGCCAATACGGGGACAGGGGTGAAAAACTGTTTTTT
>NA|TRBJ1-2|NA|TRBV9
CASSVQGAASYGYTF
TGTGCCAGCAGCGTACAGGGCGCGGCTAGCTATGGCTACACCTTC
>NA|TRBJ2-7|NA|TRBV28
CASSFGQGGYEQYF
TGTGCCAGCAGTTTCGGGCAGGGAGGCTACGAGCAGTACTTC
>many|TRBJ2-3|NA|TRBV6-5
CASSYSETGPQYF
TGTGCCAGCAGTTACTCTGAGACAGGACCCCAGTATTTT
>NA|TRBJ2-1|NA|TRBV28
CASSGSGFRQFF
TGTGCCAGCAGCGGGTCAGGGTTTAGGCAGTTCTTC